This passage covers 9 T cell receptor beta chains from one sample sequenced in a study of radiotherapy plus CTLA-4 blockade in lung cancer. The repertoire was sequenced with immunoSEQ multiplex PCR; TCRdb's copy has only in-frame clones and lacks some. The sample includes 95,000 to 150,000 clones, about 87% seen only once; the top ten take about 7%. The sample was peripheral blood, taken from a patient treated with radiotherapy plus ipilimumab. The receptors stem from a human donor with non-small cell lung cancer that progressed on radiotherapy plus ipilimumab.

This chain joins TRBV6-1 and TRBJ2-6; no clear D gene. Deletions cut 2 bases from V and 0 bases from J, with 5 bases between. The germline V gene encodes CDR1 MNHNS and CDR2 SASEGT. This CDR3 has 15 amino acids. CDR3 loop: CASSENPSGANVLTF. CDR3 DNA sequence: TGTGCCAGCAGTGAAAATCCCTCTGGGGCCAACGTCCTGACTTTC.

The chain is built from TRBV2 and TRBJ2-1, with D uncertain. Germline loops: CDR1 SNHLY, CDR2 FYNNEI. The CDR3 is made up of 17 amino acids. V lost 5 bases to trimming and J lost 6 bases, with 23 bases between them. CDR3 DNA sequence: TGTGCCAGCAGTCCTGCCGCTGCCCGATCCGTCCCCAATGAGCAGTTCTTC. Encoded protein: CASSPAAARSVPNEQFF.

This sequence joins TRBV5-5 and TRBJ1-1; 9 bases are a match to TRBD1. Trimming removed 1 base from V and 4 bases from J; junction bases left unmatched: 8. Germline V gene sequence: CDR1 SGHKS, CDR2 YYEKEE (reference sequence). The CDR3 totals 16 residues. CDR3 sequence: CASSLNPGTGLTEAFF. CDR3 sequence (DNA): TGTGCCAGCAGCTTGAACCCCGGGACAGGGCTCACTGAAGCTTTCTTT.

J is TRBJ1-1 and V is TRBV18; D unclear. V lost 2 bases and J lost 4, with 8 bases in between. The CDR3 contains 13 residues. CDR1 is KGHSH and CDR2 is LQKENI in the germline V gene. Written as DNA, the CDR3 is TGTGCCAGCTCACCATCAGAGGGCACTGAAGCTTTCTTT. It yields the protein CASSPSEGTEAFF.

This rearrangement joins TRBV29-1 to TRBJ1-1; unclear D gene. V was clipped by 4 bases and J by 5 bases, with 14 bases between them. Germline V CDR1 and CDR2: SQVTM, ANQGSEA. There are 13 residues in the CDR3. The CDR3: CSVGNKGSTEAFF. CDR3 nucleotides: TGCAGCGTTGGGAATAAGGGATCAACTGAAGCTTTCTTT.

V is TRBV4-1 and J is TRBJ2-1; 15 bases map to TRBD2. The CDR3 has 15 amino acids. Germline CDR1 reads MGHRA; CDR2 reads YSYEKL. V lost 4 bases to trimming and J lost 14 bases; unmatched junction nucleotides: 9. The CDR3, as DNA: TGCGCCAGCAGCCCGCGGACTAGCGGGAGGGTAGGGAAGTTCTTC. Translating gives CASSPRTSGRVGKFF.

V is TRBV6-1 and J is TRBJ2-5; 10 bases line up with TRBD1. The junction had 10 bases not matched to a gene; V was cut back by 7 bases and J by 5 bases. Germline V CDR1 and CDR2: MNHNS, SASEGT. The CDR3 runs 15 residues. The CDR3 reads CASTTTGGSAETQYF. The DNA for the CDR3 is TGTGCCAGCACCACGACAGGGGGCTCTGCGGAGACCCAGTACTTC.

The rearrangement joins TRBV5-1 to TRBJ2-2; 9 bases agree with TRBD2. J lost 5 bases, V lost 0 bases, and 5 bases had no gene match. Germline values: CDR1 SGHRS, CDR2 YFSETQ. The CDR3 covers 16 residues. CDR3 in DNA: TGCGCCAGCAGCTTGGCCTTGCGGGAGGGTACCGGGGAGCTGTTTTTT. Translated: CASSLALREGTGELFF. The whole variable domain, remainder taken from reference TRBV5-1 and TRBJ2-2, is KAGVTQTPRYLIKTRGQQVTLSCSPISGHRSVSWYQQTPGQGLQFLFEYFSETQRNKGNFPGRFSGRQFSNSRSEMNVSTLELGDSALYLCASSLALREGTGELFFGEGSRLTVL.

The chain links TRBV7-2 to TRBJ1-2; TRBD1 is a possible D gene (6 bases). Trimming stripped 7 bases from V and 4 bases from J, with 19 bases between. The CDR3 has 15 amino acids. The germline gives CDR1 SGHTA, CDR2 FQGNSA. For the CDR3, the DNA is TGTGCCAGCACCTTTGGGGGGCGGACTGGCTATGGCTACACCTTC. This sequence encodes CASTFGGRTGYGYTF.